This TCR beta chain was captured by sequencing in a study of T cells in Graves' hyperthyroidism and ophthalmopathy. Study-wide context: Before any treatment, at initial diagnosis, peripheral blood was collected. Study-wide points: Most thyroid-expanded clonotypes above 0.001 were also found in blood.

Amplification targeted TCR beta CDR3 regions from RNA transcripts. With the HTBI primer set, the TCR CDR3 went through a first round of RT-PCR. From the multiplex PCR reads, TCRdb called clonotypes with MiXCR, one entry per CDR3 protein. The table lists 400,000 to 500,000 distinct CDR3 sequences, around 15% of them singletons. Worth noting for this clonotype: Its antigen is not known.

This CDR3 contains 13 residues. V was trimmed by 6 bases and J by 10 bases, leaving 13 bases between them. The germline V gene encodes CDR1 SGHTA and CDR2 FQGNSA. The TCR sequence derives from a man aged 18 to 30 with Graves' ophthalmopathy. The material sequenced was blood. The chain recombines TRBV7-2 with TRBJ1-6; a possible D gene is TRBD1 (5 bases). CDR3 amino acids: CASSYYPGSPLHF. CDR3 nucleotide sequence: TGTGCCAGCAGTTACTATCCAGGGTCACCCCTCCACTTT. Combining the CDR3 with reference TRBV7-2 and TRBJ1-6 gives the whole variable domain GAGVSQSPSNKVTEKGKDVELRCDPISGHTALYWYRQSLGQGLEFLIYFQGNSAPDKSGLPSDRFSAERTGGSVSTLTIQRTQQEDSAVYLCASSYYPGSPLHFGNGTRLTVT.